A selection of T cell receptor beta chains follows, all from one sample in a study of regulatory T cells in long-lasting Graves disease. In TCRdb, the multiplex PCR reads were re-called with MiXCR into one record per CDR3 protein. Of 510,000 or so distinct CDR3 sequences in the sample, 12% were seen once. These data also featured in a second study, about T cells in Graves' hyperthyroidism and ophthalmopathy.

Source: peripheral blood mononuclear cells (PBMCs), taken at new diagnosis, from a patient treated with antithyroid drugs. These receptors were collected from a woman aged 25-40 years with Graves disease. CDR3s include the opening cysteine and the closing phenylalanine or tryptophan. The order of the fields is CDR3 length, D gene, V gene, J gene, clone size, CDR3 DNA, CDR3 protein. The D gene is left open where the match is weak. Size is omitted from some rows. Given values are once, few, many or a class for expanded clones.

CDR3 length: 14
D gene: TRBD1
V gene: TRBV11-3
J gene: TRBJ1-4
clone size: many
CDR3 DNA: TGTGCCAGCAGCTTGGGGACAGGGTATGAAAAACTGTTTTTT
CDR3 protein: CASSLGTGYEKLFF

CDR3 length: 17
D gene: TRBD1
V gene: TRBV5-6
J gene: TRBJ1-1
clone size: NA
CDR3 DNA: TGTGCCAGCAGCAAACGGACAGGGGGCTTTGTTAACACTGAAGCTTTCTTT
CDR3 protein: CASSKRTGGFVNTEAFF

CDR3 length: 14
D gene: NA
V gene: TRBV7-2
J gene: TRBJ2-7
clone size: many
CDR3 DNA: TGTGCCAGCAGCTTAGAACAACAGGCCTACGAGCAGTACTTC
CDR3 protein: CASSLEQQAYEQYF

CDR3 length: 14
D gene: NA
V gene: TRBV5-1
J gene: TRBJ2-3
clone size: many
CDR3 DNA: TGCGCCAGCAGCTTGGTGGTTTCAGGAGATACGCAGTATTTT
CDR3 protein: CASSLVVSGDTQYF

CDR3 length: 15
D gene: NA
V gene: TRBV12-3/TRBV12-4
J gene: TRBJ2-2
clone size: many
CDR3 DNA: TGTGCCAGCAGAAATCAGGGGAAGGTCCCCGGGGAGCTGTTTTTT
CDR3 protein: CASRNQGKVPGELFF

CDR3 length: 15
D gene: NA
V gene: TRBV7-9
J gene: TRBJ2-7
clone size: many
CDR3 DNA: TGTGCCAGCAGCGAGAGGAATAGCTTACTCTACGAGCAGTACTTC
CDR3 protein: CASSERNSLLYEQYF

CDR3 length: 13
D gene: NA
V gene: TRBV7-3
J gene: TRBJ2-2
clone size: many
CDR3 DNA: TGTGCCAGCAGCTTCTCGGGCACCGGGGAGCTGTTTTTT
CDR3 protein: CASSFSGTGELFF

CDR3 length: 13
D gene: NA
V gene: TRBV20-1
J gene: TRBJ2-1
clone size: many
CDR3 DNA: TGCAGTGCTAGAGATTACCGGGGTAATGAGCAGTTCTTC
CDR3 protein: CSARDYRGNEQFF

CDR3 length: 15
D gene: NA
V gene: TRBV29-1
J gene: TRBJ2-4
clone size: many
CDR3 DNA: TGCAGCGTTGAAGATGGGCAGGGGACCAAAAACATTCAGTACTTC
CDR3 protein: CSVEDGQGTKNIQYF

CDR3 length: 13
D gene: NA
V gene: TRBV3-1
J gene: TRBJ1-1
clone size: many
CDR3 DNA: TGTGCCAGCAGCCAGACTACGGGTGCGGGGGCTTTCTTT
CDR3 protein: CASSQTTGAGAFF

CDR3 length: 13
D gene: NA
V gene: TRBV29-1
J gene: TRBJ2-1
clone size: NA
CDR3 DNA: TGCAGCGTCCGCTGGGGGACCTACAATGAGCAGTTCTTC
CDR3 protein: CSVRWGTYNEQFF

CDR3 length: 14
D gene: NA
V gene: TRBV6-5
J gene: TRBJ1-1
clone size: NA
CDR3 DNA: TGTGCCAGCAGTTACGGAAACAGGAACACTGAAGCTTTCTTT
CDR3 protein: CASSYGNRNTEAFF

CDR3 length: 13
D gene: TRBD1
V gene: TRBV9
J gene: TRBJ2-1
clone size: NA
CDR3 DNA: TGTGCCAGCAGCCTAGGGACAGGGTCTGAGCAGTTCTTC
CDR3 protein: CASSLGTGSEQFF

CDR3 length: 14
D gene: NA
V gene: TRBV6-5
J gene: TRBJ2-1
clone size: many
CDR3 DNA: TGTGCCAGCAGTTACTCGGCCCGCCCCAATGAGCAGTTCTTC
CDR3 protein: CASSYSARPNEQFF

CDR3 length: 14
D gene: NA
V gene: TRBV18
J gene: TRBJ2-1
clone size: many
CDR3 DNA: TGTGCCAGCTCACCACTCCTAGCGAACAATGAGCAGTTCTTC
CDR3 protein: CASSPLLANNEQFF

CDR3 length: 13
D gene: TRBD1
V gene: TRBV20-1
J gene: TRBJ2-7
clone size: few
CDR3 DNA: TGCAGTGCCTCGACCGGGACAGCACACGAGCAGTACTTC
CDR3 protein: CSASTGTAHEQYF

CDR3 length: 14
D gene: TRBD2
V gene: TRBV7-2
J gene: TRBJ2-7
clone size: many
CDR3 DNA: TGTGCCAGCAGCTTAGAAGCGGGAGCTTACGAGCAGTACTTC
CDR3 protein: CASSLEAGAYEQYF

CDR3 length: 14
D gene: TRBD1
V gene: TRBV6-1
J gene: TRBJ2-5
clone size: few
CDR3 DNA: TGTGCCATCGGGACAGGGGGACCCCAGGAGACCCAGTACTTC
CDR3 protein: CAIGTGGPQETQYF

CDR3 length: 12
D gene: NA
V gene: TRBV14
J gene: TRBJ1-1
clone size: NA
CDR3 DNA: TGTGCCAGCAGCCCCTCGAGCCCTGAAGCTTTCTTT
CDR3 protein: CASSPSSPEAFF

CDR3 length: 17
D gene: NA
V gene: TRBV4-3
J gene: TRBJ1-3
clone size: NA
CDR3 DNA: TGCGCCAGCAGCCACGCGGGGCAGCCCGACTCTGGAAACACCATATATTTT
CDR3 protein: CASSHAGQPDSGNTIYF

CDR3 length: 16
D gene: NA
V gene: TRBV12-3/TRBV12-4
J gene: TRBJ1-6
clone size: many
CDR3 DNA: TGTGCCAGCAGTTCCGGCCCACAGGGTTATAATTCACCCCTCCACTTT
CDR3 protein: CASSSGPQGYNSPLHF

CDR3 length: 12
D gene: NA
V gene: TRBV15
J gene: TRBJ1-5
clone size: many
CDR3 DNA: TGTGCCACGGCTCAGTGGAATCAGCCCCAGCATTTT
CDR3 protein: CATAQWNQPQHF

CDR3 length: 15
D gene: NA
V gene: TRBV30
J gene: TRBJ2-3
clone size: few
CDR3 DNA: TGTGCCTTAAGAGGGGGGCTAGCGAGCACAGATACGCAGTATTTT
CDR3 protein: CALRGGLASTDTQYF

CDR3 length: 14
D gene: NA
V gene: TRBV7-8
J gene: TRBJ1-4
clone size: many
CDR3 DNA: TGTGCCAGCAGCTTAATCGGCATAGATGAAAAACTGTTTTTT
CDR3 protein: CASSLIGIDEKLFF

CDR3 length: 18
D gene: TRBD2
V gene: TRBV20-1
J gene: TRBJ2-7
clone size: once
CDR3 DNA: TGCAGTGCTAACGGGGGACTAGCGGGCCCGATAGTTACTTACGAGCAGTACTTC
CDR3 protein: CSANGGLAGPIVTYEQYF

CDR3 length: 12
D gene: NA
V gene: TRBV24-1
J gene: TRBJ2-7
clone size: NA
CDR3 DNA: TGTGCCACCAGGGGACCGACCCACGAGCAGTACTTC
CDR3 protein: CATRGPTHEQYF

CDR3 length: 15
D gene: NA
V gene: TRBV19
J gene: TRBJ1-5
clone size: NA
CDR3 DNA: TGTGCCAGTAGACCAAGACGGTATAGCAATCAGCCCCAGCATTTT
CDR3 protein: CASRPRRYSNQPQHF

CDR3 length: 15
D gene: TRBD1
V gene: TRBV7-2
J gene: TRBJ1-6
clone size: many
CDR3 DNA: TGTGCCAGCAGCCTAGGACAGGGTCGTAATTCACCCCTCCACTTT
CDR3 protein: CASSLGQGRNSPLHF

CDR3 length: 14
D gene: NA
V gene: TRBV20-1
J gene: TRBJ2-7
clone size: many
CDR3 DNA: TGCAGTGCTAGGGCATGGGACGGATCCTACGAGCAGTACTTC
CDR3 protein: CSARAWDGSYEQYF

CDR3 length: 18
D gene: NA
V gene: TRBV20-1
J gene: TRBJ2-1
clone size: few
CDR3 DNA: TGCGGTGCTAGTTACTTACGGGCGAGGGGACGAGCCTACAATGAGCAGTTCTTC
CDR3 protein: CGASYLRARGRAYNEQFF

CDR3 length: 18
D gene: NA
V gene: TRBV5-1
J gene: TRBJ2-1
clone size: many
CDR3 DNA: TGCGCCAGCAGTTTTCCATTTCCCGGGACACTGACCTACAATGAGCAGTTCTTC
CDR3 protein: CASSFPFPGTLTYNEQFF

CDR3 length: 15
D gene: NA
V gene: TRBV7-2
J gene: TRBJ2-2
clone size: few
CDR3 DNA: TGTGCCAGCAGCTTATCCAGGGTGGCGGCCGGGGAGCTGTTTTTT
CDR3 protein: CASSLSRVAAGELFF

CDR3 length: 14
D gene: NA
V gene: TRBV2
J gene: TRBJ1-1
clone size: many
CDR3 DNA: TGTGCCAGCAGTGAATGGGGCAGGGAAGGGGCGGCTTTCTTT
CDR3 protein: CASSEWGREGAAFF

CDR3 length: 16
D gene: NA
V gene: TRBV28
J gene: TRBJ2-3
clone size: NA
CDR3 DNA: TGTGCCAGCAGTTTATGGGGCAGCGGAGGCACAGATACGCAGTATTTT
CDR3 protein: CASSLWGSGGTDTQYF

CDR3 length: 16
D gene: TRBD1
V gene: TRBV4-1
J gene: TRBJ1-1
clone size: NA
CDR3 DNA: TGCGCCAGCAGCCCTCCCCTGACAGGGAAGATAACTGAAGCTTTCTTT
CDR3 protein: CASSPPLTGKITEAFF

CDR3 length: 14
D gene: TRBD2
V gene: TRBV7-9
J gene: TRBJ2-3
clone size: many
CDR3 DNA: TGTGCCAGCAGCTTTGACAGCGGGGGGGATACGCAGTATTTT
CDR3 protein: CASSFDSGGDTQYF

CDR3 length: 15
D gene: NA
V gene: TRBV7-9
J gene: TRBJ1-5
clone size: many
CDR3 DNA: TGTGCCAGCAGCTTAGCGGGGGGGACAAATCAGCCCCAGCATTTT
CDR3 protein: CASSLAGGTNQPQHF

CDR3 length: 16
D gene: TRBD2
V gene: TRBV20-1
J gene: TRBJ2-1
clone size: few
CDR3 DNA: TGCAGTGCTAGAGTTCCTAGCGGGGGGAGGCACAATGAGCAGTTCTTC
CDR3 protein: CSARVPSGGRHNEQFF

CDR3 length: 19
D gene: TRBD2
V gene: TRBV11-2
J gene: TRBJ2-1
clone size: NA
CDR3 DNA: TGTGCCAGCAGCTTAGGCCTCATACTAGCGGGGACTATCTACAATGAGCAGTTCTTC
CDR3 protein: CASSLGLILAGTIYNEQFF

CDR3 length: 16
D gene: TRBD2
V gene: TRBV15
J gene: TRBJ2-1
clone size: NA
CDR3 DNA: TGTGCCACCAGCAGAGATAGACTAGCTGCCTACAATGAGCAGTCCTTC
CDR3 protein: CATSRDRLAAYNEQSF

CDR3 length: 15
D gene: NA
V gene: TRBV6-5
J gene: TRBJ1-5
clone size: few
CDR3 DNA: TGTGCCAGCAGCTACGCCGGGATTCAGAAGCAGCCCCAGCATTTT
CDR3 protein: CASSYAGIQKQPQHF

CDR3 length: 11
D gene: NA
V gene: TRBV28
J gene: TRBJ1-5
clone size: NA
CDR3 DNA: TGTGCCAGCAGTTTCGGGGGGCCCCAGCATTTT
CDR3 protein: CASSFGGPQHF

CDR3 length: 17
D gene: NA
V gene: TRBV7-8
J gene: TRBJ2-2
clone size: many
CDR3 DNA: TGTGCCAGCAGCTTAGCCTCCGGGACCGCGAACACCGGGGAGCTGTTTTTT
CDR3 protein: CASSLASGTANTGELFF